Presented here are 8 T cell receptor beta chains from one specimen sequenced in a study of metastatic and nonmetastatic thyroid tumors. TCRdb reassembled clones from the PCR reads with MiXCR. The sample consists of about 19,000 clones, roughly 25% of them appearing once. The entire patient cohort was treatment-naive prior to thyroid surgery. The sequencing sample was made of blood. These receptors were collected from a male donor with papillary thyroid cancer or a benign thyroid nodule (not recorded which). Some clones in this sample may be carry-over from other donors' samples.

The rearrangement links TRBV30 to TRBJ1-5, with 9 nucleotides matching TRBD1. This CDR3 contains 17 residues. V was pared by 2 bases and J by 3 bases, with 11 bases of the junction left unmatched. Germline-derived CDR1 and CDR2 are GTSNPN and SVGIG (reference sequence). This CDR3 reads CAWSPLPRDRVNQPQHF. As DNA, the CDR3 is TGTGCCTGGAGTCCCTTGCCCCGGGACAGGGTCAATCAGCCCCAGCATTTT.

This clone ranks as medium-sized (0.01 to 0.1%). The gene calls are TRBV30 and TRBJ1-2; tentatively, D is TRBD1 (6 bases). The germline V gene encodes CDR1 GTSNPN and CDR2 SVGIG (reference sequence). The CDR3 extends over 14 amino acids. Between the trimmed V and J ends, which lost 3 bases and 5 bases, there was a span of 16 bases. The CDR3, as DNA: TGTGCCTGGAGGCGTACAGGGACATTTTATGGCTACACCTTC. Protein: CAWRRTGTFYGYTF.

This clone was observed a handful of times. The chain employs TRBV20-1 and TRBJ2-7, with 13 bases that match TRBD2. Germline loops: CDR1 DFQATT, CDR2 SNEGSKA (reference sequence). J lost 3 bases, V lost 6 bases, and 11 bases had no gene match. The CDR3 consists of 16 residues. The CDR3 here is CSAIGLAGVPSYEQYF. The CDR3 bases are TGCAGTGCAATCGGACTAGCGGGAGTACCCAGCTACGAGCAGTACTTC.

This clone was observed at least ten times. The V call is TRBV24-1, the J call TRBJ2-1; possible D gene TRBD1, 6 bases. Between the trimmed V and J ends, which lost 0 bases and 8 bases, there was a span of 13 bases. CDR1 is KGHDR, CDR2 SFDVKD, per germline. The CDR3 loop spans 15 amino acids. The CDR3 reads CATSDLRNRVDEQFF. The DNA of the CDR3 is TGTGCCACCAGTGATTTGAGGAACAGGGTGGATGAGCAGTTCTTC.

At least ten counts were recorded for this clone. The same CDR3 also results from other DNA sequences found in this sample. V gene TRBV2 combines with J gene TRBJ2-7; 10 bases align to TRBD2. V shed 6 bases and J 5 bases; nucleotides not matched to a gene: 7. CDR1 is SNHLY, CDR2 FYNNEI, per germline. CDR3 size: 14 residues. CDR3 sequence: CASRTGTSDHEQYF. For the CDR3, the DNA is TGTGCCAGCAGGACCGGGACTAGCGATCACGAGCAGTACTTC.

This chain joins TRBV27 and TRBJ2-2; TRBD1 is a possible D gene (6 bases). Trimming pared 9 bases from V and 6 bases from J, leaving 17 bases between. The CDR3 extends over 14 amino acids. Germline CDR1 MNHEY, CDR2 SMNVEV (reference sequence). The CDR3 loop reads CASSRSGVAGELFF. The CDR3 DNA follows: TGTGCCAGTTCTCGTTCAGGGGTGGCCGGGGAGCTGTTTTTT.

This clone was seen many times. J is TRBJ1-5 and V is TRBV10-3; possibly TRBD1 for D (6 bases). The CDR3 covers 15 residues. The ends were cut back, 2 bases at V and 1 base at J, with 9 bases in the middle. CDR1 ENHRY and CDR2 SYGVKD come from the germline V gene. CDR3 amino acids: CAISEPGVSNQPQHF. For the CDR3, the DNA is TGTGCCATCAGTGAGCCAGGGGTGAGCAATCAGCCCCAGCATTTT.

The gene calls are TRBV20-1 and TRBJ2-2; 10 positions agree with TRBD1. The CDR3 has 14 residues. The germline V gene encodes CDR1 DFQATT and CDR2 SNEGSKA (reference sequence). V was pared by 6 bases and J by 5 bases, with 6 bases of the junction left unmatched. The CDR3 sequence: CSAGTGDGTGELFF. The CDR3 DNA follows: TGCAGTGCAGGGACAGGGGACGGAACCGGGGAGCTGTTTTTT.